Below, 31 T cell receptor beta chains from the same sample are listed, as sequenced in a study of identifying expanded T cells in peripheral blood (dated by TCRdb to about 2019). The library came from the immunoSEQ multiplex PCR assay. In TCRdb, the immuneACCESS table is reduced to in-frame sequences with V and J assigned. These tables do not hold every clone; where another copy was compared, an unresolved V gene accounts for under half, and the others remain unexplained. The sample yields 50,000 to 65,000 clones; around 83% were counted once. The ten biggest clones cover about a fifth of the sample. Specimen: blood. Receptors were obtained from a person between 18 and 75 years old in good health.

The rearrangement links TRBV28 to TRBJ1-3, with 8 bases matching TRBD1. The CDR3 is made up of 18 amino acids. V gave up 5 bases and J gave up 4 bases; unmatched junction bases: 16. CDR1 and CDR2 from the germline V gene are MDHEN and SYDVKM. This CDR3 reads CASSANKGQAALGNTIYF. CDR3 DNA sequence: TGTGCCAGCAGTGCAAATAAGGGACAGGCCGCTCTAGGAAACACCATATATTTT.

The chain is built from TRBV5-4 and TRBJ2-1, with D unclear. CDR1 is SGHNT, CDR2 YYREEE, per germline (reference sequence). V was clipped by 4 bases and J by 2 bases, with 16 bases between them. The CDR3 length is 16 residues. The CDR3 is CASSGGEGIPYNEQFF. For the CDR3, the DNA is TGTGCCAGCAGCGGTGGAGAAGGGATTCCCTACAATGAGCAGTTCTTC.

The rearrangement joins TRBV4-1 to TRBJ2-2; 11 bases fit TRBD1. Germline CDR1 MGHRA, CDR2 YSYEKL. This CDR3 spans 17 amino acids. V lost 1 base, J lost 5 bases, and 6 bases stayed unmatched. The CDR3 reads CASSQVEDRGHTGELFF. As DNA, the CDR3 is TGCGCCAGCAGCCAAGTCGAGGACAGGGGGCATACCGGGGAGCTGTTTTTT.

The chain is built from TRBV6-4 and TRBJ2-3; 8 bases are a match to TRBD2. Germline V lookup: CDR1 MRHNA, CDR2 SNTAGT. This CDR3 has 16 residues. With V trimmed by 2 bases and J by 1 base, 5 bases remained unmatched. The CDR3 loop is CASSDGRGDGTDTQYF. CDR3 coding DNA: TGTGCCAGCAGTGACGGGCGGGGGGACGGCACAGATACGCAGTATTTT.

This chain links TRBV27 with TRBJ1-2, with D possibly matching TRBD1 (6 bases). The germline V and J ends were trimmed by 5 bases and 8 bases, with 9 bases remaining between them. CDR1 is MNHEY and CDR2 is SMNVEV in the germline V gene (reference sequence). This CDR3 is built from 11 residues. CDR3 loop: CASSPGVGYTF. The CDR3 region has the DNA TGTGCCAGCAGTCCAGGGGTCGGCTACACCTTC.

Written as DNA, the CDR3 is TGCGCCAGCAGCTTTAGTCAGGGATTCTACGAGCAGTACTTC. Translation gives CASSFSQGFYEQYF. J is TRBJ2-7 and V is TRBV5-1; tentatively, D is TRBD1 (5 bases). Germline V gene sequence: CDR1 SGHRS, CDR2 YFSETQ. V was clipped by 2 bases and J by 3 bases, with 12 bases between them. This CDR3 has 14 amino acids. Full variable domain (outside the CDR3, taken from reference TRBV5-1 and TRBJ2-7): KAGVTQTPRYLIKTRGQQVTLSCSPISGHRSVSWYQQTPGQGLQFLFEYFSETQRNKGNFPGRFSGRQFSNSRSEMNVSTLELGDSALYLCASSFSQGFYEQYFGPGTRLTVT.

This clone was found a few times. This chain links TRBV2 with TRBJ2-3; 13 bases align to TRBD2. The junction had 4 bases not matched to a gene; V was cut back by 6 bases and J by 4 bases. This CDR3 region has 15 residues. Germline V gene sequence: CDR1 SNHLY, CDR2 FYNNEI. In nucleotides, the CDR3 is TGTGCCAGCAGACTGACTAGCGGGAGGTCAGATACGCAGTATTTT. It translates to CASRLTSGRSDTQYF.

CDR3 nucleotide sequence: TGTGCCAGCGGGACAGGGGTAGGCAATGAGCAGTTCTTC. Translation: CASGTGVGNEQFF. The rearrangement links TRBV19 to TRBJ2-1; 10 nucleotides match TRBD1. The germline CDR1 and CDR2 sequences are LNHDA and SQIVND (reference sequence). CDR3 size: 13 residues. V was clipped by 9 bases and J by 6 bases; unmatched bases: 5.

J is TRBJ2-7 and V is TRBV19; 10 bases align to TRBD1. The CDR3 is 14 amino acids. The V gene end was trimmed by 5 bases and the J gene end by 3 bases; junction bases not matched to a gene: 4. Per the germline V gene, CDR1 is LNHDA and CDR2 is SQIVND (reference sequence). Here the CDR3 DNA reads TGTGCCAGTAGTGAGAGGACAGGGGGCTACGAGCAGTACTTC. As protein: CASSERTGGYEQYF. Filled out from reference TRBV19 and TRBJ2-7, the complete variable domain reads DGGITQSPKYLFRKEGQNVTLSCEQNLNHDAMYWYRQDPGQGLRLIYYSQIVNDFQKGDIAEGYSVSREKKESFPLTVTSAQKNPTAFYLCASSERTGGYEQYFGPGTRLTVT.

The rearrangement links TRBV9 to TRBJ1-5; no reliable D call. This CDR3 region has 14 residues. Between the trimmed V and J ends, which lost 3 bases and 0 bases, there was a span of 7 bases. Per germline, CDR1 SGDLS and CDR2 YYNGEE. In nucleotides, the CDR3 is TGTGCCAGCAGCGAGACCGATAGCAATCAGCCCCAGCATTTT. It specifies CASSETDSNQPQHF. The entire variable domain, with the rest obtained from reference TRBV9 and TRBJ1-5, is as follows: DSGVTQTPKHLITATGQRVTLRCSPRSGDLSVYWYQQSLDQGLQFLIQYYNGEERAKGNILERFSAQQFPDLHSELNLSSLELGDSALYFCASSETDSNQPQHFGDGTRLSIL.

A few counts support this clone. The genes are TRBV7-7 and TRBJ2-2, with 12 nucleotides matching TRBD2. The V and J ends lost 6 bases and 6 bases, in that order; junction bases with no gene match: 5. This CDR3 contains 15 residues. Germline-derived CDR1 and CDR2 are SSHAT and FNYEAQ (reference sequence). Written as DNA, the CDR3 is TGTGCCAGCAGTTTGACTAGCGGGAGCCCCGGGGAGCTGTTTTTT. This gives the protein CASSLTSGSPGELFF.

CDR3 coding DNA: TGTGCCAGCAGCTTCCAGGGACTCCCAAAGGCCAATGAGCAGTTCTTC. Protein: CASSFQGLPKANEQFF. This chain joins TRBV5-6 and TRBJ2-1; tentatively, D is TRBD2 (6 bases). Trimming stripped 2 bases from V and 6 bases from J, with 18 bases between. The CDR3 covers 16 residues. In germline, CDR1 is SGHDT, CDR2 YYEEEE. Using reference TRBV5-6 and TRBJ2-1 for the parts outside the CDR3, the full variable domain is DAGVTQSPTHLIKTRGQQVTLRCSPKSGHDTVSWYQQALGQGPQFIFQYYEEEERQRGNFPDRFSGHQFPNYSSELNVNALLLGDSALYLCASSFQGLPKANEQFFGPGTRLTVL.

The chain recombines TRBV11-2 with TRBJ1-3, with 8 bases lining up with TRBD1. Losses at the gene ends were 5 bases for V and 2 bases for J; bases not matched to a gene: 5. The germline CDR1 and CDR2 sequences are SGHAT and FQNNGV. This CDR3 comprises 15 residues. In DNA, the CDR3 is TGTGCCAGCAGCGCAACAGGGGGTACTGGAAACACCATATATTTT. Residues: CASSATGGTGNTIYF.

This clone showed up just once. V usage is TRBV7-9 and J usage is TRBJ1-1; 8 bases line up with TRBD1. The germline CDR1 and CDR2 sequences are SEHNR and FQNEAQ (reference sequence). Trimming cost V 2 bases and J 4 bases; bases outside gene matches: 0. CDR3 size: 13 residues. In DNA form, the CDR3 reads TGTGCCAGCAGCTTAACAGGGGGCACTGAAGCTTTCTTT. It specifies CASSLTGGTEAFF.

As regards this clone: Other nucleotide sequences from this sample produce the same CDR3. This chain uses TRBV18 with TRBJ1-1; 8 positions match TRBD1. Trimming removed 5 bases from V and 1 base from J; junction bases left unmatched: 3. The CDR3 is 14 amino acids. The germline V gene encodes CDR1 KGHSH and CDR2 LQKENI. This CDR3 reads CASSSQGANTEAFF. CDR3 nucleotides: TGTGCCAGCTCATCCCAGGGGGCGAACACTGAAGCTTTCTTT.

This rearrangement joins TRBV27 to TRBJ2-7; a weak D match, TRBD2 (7 bases). The germline V gene has CDR1 MNHEY and CDR2 SMNVEV (reference sequence). The ends were cut back, 5 bases at V and 6 bases at J, with 20 bases in the middle. This CDR3 spans 15 amino acids. The CDR3 region is CASSPWGAGVAEQYF. In DNA, the CDR3 is TGTGCCAGCAGTCCCTGGGGGGCGGGAGTAGCCGAGCAGTACTTC.

V is TRBV7-6 and J is TRBJ2-3, with 9 bases that match TRBD2. Germline values: CDR1 SGHVS, CDR2 FNYEAQ. The CDR3 sequence is 17 residues long. V gave up 5 bases and J gave up 2 bases; unmatched junction bases: 11. In DNA, the CDR3 is TGTGCCAGCAGCAGACTAGCGGAGATTTCTAACACAGATACGCAGTATTTT. It is translated as CASSRLAEISNTDTQYF. Filled out from reference TRBV7-6 and TRBJ2-3, the complete variable domain reads GAGVSQSPRYKVTKRGQDVALRCDPISGHVSLYWYRQALGQGPEFLTYFNYEAQQDKSGLPNDRFSAERPEGSISTLTIQRTEQRDSAMYRCASSRLAEISNTDTQYFGPGTRLTVL.

This clone was recorded many times. The chain links TRBV7-9 to TRBJ1-1, with D hard to call. V shed 5 bases and J shed 6 bases, with 7 bases lying between them. CDR1 SEHNR and CDR2 FQNEAQ come from the germline V gene (reference sequence). The CDR3 runs 11 residues. The CDR3 here is CASSPSSEAFF. Here the CDR3 DNA reads TGTGCCAGCAGCCCTTCATCTGAAGCTTTCTTT.

This chain uses TRBV2 with TRBJ1-2; no clear D. Trimming pared 6 bases from V and 6 bases from J, leaving 23 bases between. In germline, CDR1 is SNHLY, CDR2 FYNNEI. The CDR3 length is 16 residues. The CDR3 region has the DNA TGTGCCAGCAGCTTGGGCGGCTCAATTGGGGAGAATGGCTACACCTTC. Amino acid sequence: CASSLGGSIGENGYTF. Full variable domain (outside the CDR3, taken from reference TRBV2 and TRBJ1-2): EPEVTQTPSHQVTQMGQEVILRCVPISNHLYFYWYRQILGQKVEFLVSFYNNEISEKSEIFDDQFSVERPDGSNFTLKIRSTKLEDSAMYFCASSLGGSIGENGYTFGSGTRLTVV.

The chain carries TRBV19 and TRBJ2-6; D is undetermined. Per the germline V gene, CDR1 is LNHDA and CDR2 is SQIVND (reference sequence). The CDR3 sequence is 13 residues long. Trimming pared 6 bases from V and 0 bases from J, leaving 3 bases between. CDR3 in amino acids: CASSSSGANVLTF. Here the CDR3 DNA reads TGTGCCAGTAGCAGCTCTGGGGCCAACGTCCTGACTTTC.

The chain links TRBV5-1 to TRBJ2-1; D is ambiguous. The CDR3 covers 13 residues. V lost 0 bases and J 5 bases, leaving 6 bases between the germline ends. CDR1 and CDR2 from the germline V gene are SGHRS and YFSETQ. The CDR3 protein is CASSLGFNNEQFF. The CDR3 nucleotides are TGCGCCAGCAGCTTGGGATTCAACAATGAGCAGTTCTTC.

This clone is medium-sized by share. This chain joins TRBV11-2 and TRBJ2-1; the D gene is possibly TRBD1 (5 bases). Germline lookup yields CDR1 SGHAT and CDR2 FQNNGV. The CDR3 runs to 12 residues. The V end lost 2 bases, the J end lost 6 bases, and 5 bases lay between the germline ends. CDR3 in amino acids: CASSLQGNEQFF. The CDR3 DNA reads TGTGCCAGCAGCTTACAGGGCAATGAGCAGTTCTTC.

The chain carries TRBV14 and TRBJ2-2, with D hard to call. CDR1 is SGHDN and CDR2 is FVKESK in the germline V gene. The CDR3 is 16 amino acids. Trimming removed 1 base at V and 0 bases at J, with 9 bases between. CDR3 nucleotides: TGTGCCAGCAGCCAAGTAGGGCGGACGAACACCGGGGAGCTGTTTTTT. This codes for CASSQVGRTNTGELFF.

V usage is TRBV7-2 and J usage is TRBJ2-1, with no clear D. The CDR3 totals 13 residues. CDR1 is SGHTA and CDR2 is FQGNSA in the germline V gene. The V gene lost 2 bases and the J gene lost 10 bases, with 12 bases spanning the gap. For the CDR3, the DNA is TGTGCCAGCAGCTTACACCCTGGAAAGGAGCAGTTCTTC. Its protein product is CASSLHPGKEQFF.

The chain recombines TRBV27 with TRBJ2-2, with D perhaps matching TRBD2 (6 bases). Germline CDR1 MNHEY, CDR2 SMNVEV (reference sequence). Trimming took off 6 bases at V and 6 bases at J, with 17 bases between the two ends. The CDR3 totals 15 residues. DNA for the CDR3: TGTGCCAGCAGCCGTACTAGCCAGGGAGCCGGGGAGCTGTTTTTT. Amino acid sequence: CASSRTSQGAGELFF.

The chain couples TRBV7-8 to TRBJ2-3; D not certain. Looked up from germline, CDR1 is SGHVS and CDR2 is FQNEAQ. The CDR3 is 13 amino acids. V gave up 7 bases and J gave up 0 bases, with 8 bases separating them. The CDR3 nucleotides read TGTGCCAGCACCCCGATCAGCACAGATACGCAGTATTTT. Encoded protein: CASTPISTDTQYF.

The V call is TRBV2, the J call TRBJ1-6, with 7 bases fitting TRBD1. The ends lost 4 bases at V and 7 bases at J; junction bases unmatched: 4. The CDR3 spans 14 residues. Germline V gives CDR1 SNHLY, CDR2 FYNNEI. Here the CDR3 reads CASSGQGVNSPLHF. CDR3 coding DNA: TGTGCCAGCAGTGGCCAGGGGGTGAATTCACCCCTCCACTTT.

This sequence joins TRBV6-1 and TRBJ2-6, with a tentative D call TRBD1 (6 bases). Trimming removed 2 bases from V and 0 bases from J, with 8 bases in between. The CDR3 extends over 16 amino acids. The V gene's germline CDR1 is MNHNS and CDR2 SASEGT. The CDR3 region has the DNA TGTGCCAGCAGTGAATTAGGGGGCTCTGGGGCCAACGTCCTGACTTTC. Amino acids: CASSELGGSGANVLTF.

V and J are TRBV6-1 and TRBJ2-1; D might be TRBD2 (5 bases). The CDR3 covers 15 residues. The germline V gene encodes CDR1 MNHNS and CDR2 SASEGT. V was pared by 7 bases and J by 6 bases, with 19 bases between. The chain's CDR3 is CASIRPRGRVNEQFF. CDR3 nucleotide sequence: TGTGCCAGCATCCGGCCCCGAGGGAGAGTCAATGAGCAGTTCTTC.

This clone was seen just once. The J gene is TRBJ1-2, the V gene TRBV9; 7 bases map to TRBD1. This CDR3 spans 13 amino acids. Germline CDR1 reads SGDLS; CDR2 reads YYNGEE. Trimming at V came to 4 bases and at J to 6 bases, leaving 6 bases not matched to a gene. The CDR3 is CASSPQQGHGYTF. For the CDR3, the DNA is TGTGCCAGCAGCCCCCAACAGGGGCATGGCTACACCTTC. Drawing the rest from reference TRBV9 and TRBJ1-2, the complete variable domain is DSGVTQTPKHLITATGQRVTLRCSPRSGDLSVYWYQQSLDQGLQFLIQYYNGEERAKGNILERFSAQQFPDLHSELNLSSLELGDSALYFCASSPQQGHGYTFGSGTRLTVV.

This chain uses TRBV18 with TRBJ1-2; D may be TRBD1 (6 bases). The V end lost 2 bases, the J end lost 0 bases, and 13 bases lay between the germline ends. Germline CDR1 reads KGHSH; CDR2 reads LQKENI. CDR3 length: 16 residues. CDR3 in amino acids: CASSPLGAEANYGYTF. CDR3 coding DNA: TGTGCCAGCTCACCATTGGGGGCCGAAGCTAACTATGGCTACACCTTC. The variable domain in full, with the rest retrieved from reference TRBV18 and TRBJ1-2, is NAGVMQNPRHLVRRRGQEARLRCSPMKGHSHVYWYRQLPEEGLKFMVYLQKENIIDESGMPKERFSAEFPKEGPSILRIQQVVRGDSAAYFCASSPLGAEANYGYTFGSGTRLTVV.